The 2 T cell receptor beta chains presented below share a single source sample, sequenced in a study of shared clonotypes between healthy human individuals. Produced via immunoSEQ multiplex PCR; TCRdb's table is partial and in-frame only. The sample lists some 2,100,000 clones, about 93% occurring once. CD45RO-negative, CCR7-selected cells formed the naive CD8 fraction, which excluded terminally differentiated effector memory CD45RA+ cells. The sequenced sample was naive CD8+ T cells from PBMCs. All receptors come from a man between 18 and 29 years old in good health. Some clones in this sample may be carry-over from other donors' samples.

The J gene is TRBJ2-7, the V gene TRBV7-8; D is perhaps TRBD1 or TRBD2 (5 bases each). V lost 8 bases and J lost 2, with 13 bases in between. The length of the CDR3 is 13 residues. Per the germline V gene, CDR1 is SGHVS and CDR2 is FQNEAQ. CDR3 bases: TGTGCCAGCTCCCGGGACGACGCCTACGAGCAGTACTTC. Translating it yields CASSRDDAYEQYF.

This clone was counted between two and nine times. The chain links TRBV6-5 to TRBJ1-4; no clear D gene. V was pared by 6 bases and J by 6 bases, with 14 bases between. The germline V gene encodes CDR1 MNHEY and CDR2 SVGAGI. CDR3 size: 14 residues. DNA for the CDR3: TGTGCCAGCAGGCCCGGCAGGAGCCATGAAAAACTGTTTTTT. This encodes CASRPGRSHEKLFF.